The source of this T cell receptor (beta chain) is a study of spatial heterogeneity in lung cancer. Study-wide findings and caveats: Among tumor T cells, estimated coverage was roughly 7% for alpha chains and around 13% for beta chains. Tumor mutation counts were tracked by expanded intratumoral alpha and beta TCR counts. Ubiquitous and regional expanded TCR counts correlated with ubiquitous and regional nonsynonymous mutations, respectively.

The time point is: sample taken at primary tumor resection. Sequencing was performed on whole RNA extracted from tumor and nontumor lung tissue, or from frozen PBMC, and the material was left unsorted. Every cDNA TCR molecule received its own unique molecular identifier. TCRdb processed the 5' RACE reads anew with MiXCR; each CDR3 protein has one entry. This table has about 100,000 distinct CDR3 sequences, about 4.6% appearing once. This clonotype was counted between two and nine times. The antigen is not known. Trimming shortened V by 6 bases and J by 5 bases, and 13 bases separated the two germline ends. The CDR3 spans 13 residues. Germline V gene sequence: CDR1 SNHLY, CDR2 FYNNEI.

The sequence derives from a male donor with early-stage non-small cell lung cancer. The sequenced sample was lung tumor tissue, obtained at surgery. The chain links TRBV2 to TRBJ2-5, with D maybe TRBD1 (7 bases). Here the CDR3 DNA reads TGTGCCAGCAGGGCCCCAGGGGGGGAGACCCAGTACTTC. Its protein is CASRAPGGETQYF.